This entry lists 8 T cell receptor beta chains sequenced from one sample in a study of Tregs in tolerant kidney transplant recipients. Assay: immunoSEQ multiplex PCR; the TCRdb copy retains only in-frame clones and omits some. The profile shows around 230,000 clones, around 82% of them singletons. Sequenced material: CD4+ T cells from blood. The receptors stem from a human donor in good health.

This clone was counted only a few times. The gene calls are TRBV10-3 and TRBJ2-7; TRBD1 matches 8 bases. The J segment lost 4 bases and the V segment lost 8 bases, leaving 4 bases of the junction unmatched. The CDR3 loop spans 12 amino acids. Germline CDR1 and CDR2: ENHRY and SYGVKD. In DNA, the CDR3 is TGTGCCATCTCAGGGGGCATGTACGAGCAGTACTTC. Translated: CAISGGMYEQYF.

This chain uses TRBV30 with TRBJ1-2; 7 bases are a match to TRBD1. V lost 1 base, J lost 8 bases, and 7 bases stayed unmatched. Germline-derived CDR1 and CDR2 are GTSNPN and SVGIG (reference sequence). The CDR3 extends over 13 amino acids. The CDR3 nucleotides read TGTGCCTGGAGTGCGCAGACAGGGAACGGCTACACCTTC. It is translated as CAWSAQTGNGYTF.

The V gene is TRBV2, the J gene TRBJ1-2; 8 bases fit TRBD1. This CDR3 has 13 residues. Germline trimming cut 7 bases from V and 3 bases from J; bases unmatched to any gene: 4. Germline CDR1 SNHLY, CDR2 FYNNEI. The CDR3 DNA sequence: TGTGCCAGCAACCCGACAGGGGACTATGGCTACACCTTC. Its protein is CASNPTGDYGYTF.

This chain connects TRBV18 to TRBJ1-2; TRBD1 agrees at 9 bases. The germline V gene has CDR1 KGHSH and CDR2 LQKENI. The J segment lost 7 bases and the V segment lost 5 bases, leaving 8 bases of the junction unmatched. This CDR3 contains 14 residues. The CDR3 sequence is CASSGTGHNAGYTF. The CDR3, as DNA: TGTGCCAGCTCAGGGACAGGGCATAACGCTGGCTACACCTTC.

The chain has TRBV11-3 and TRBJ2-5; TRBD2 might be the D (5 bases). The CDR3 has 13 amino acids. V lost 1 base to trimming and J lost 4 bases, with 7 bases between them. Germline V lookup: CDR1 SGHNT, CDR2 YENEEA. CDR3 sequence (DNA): TGTGCCAGCAGCTTAGGAGGGAGAGAGACCCAGTACTTC. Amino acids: CASSLGGRETQYF.

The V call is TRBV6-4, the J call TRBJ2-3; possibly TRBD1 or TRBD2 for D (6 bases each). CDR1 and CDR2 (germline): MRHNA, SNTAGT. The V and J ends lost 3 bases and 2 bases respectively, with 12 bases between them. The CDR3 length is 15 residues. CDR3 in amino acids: CASSEGGRNTDTQYF. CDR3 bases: TGTGCCAGCAGTGAAGGGGGGCGAAACACAGATACGCAGTATTTT.

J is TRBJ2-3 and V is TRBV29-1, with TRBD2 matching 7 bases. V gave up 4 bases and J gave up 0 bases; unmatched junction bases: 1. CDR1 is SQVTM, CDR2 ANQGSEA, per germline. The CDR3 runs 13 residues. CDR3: CSVASGSTDTQYF. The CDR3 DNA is TGCAGCGTTGCTAGCGGAAGCACAGATACGCAGTATTTT.

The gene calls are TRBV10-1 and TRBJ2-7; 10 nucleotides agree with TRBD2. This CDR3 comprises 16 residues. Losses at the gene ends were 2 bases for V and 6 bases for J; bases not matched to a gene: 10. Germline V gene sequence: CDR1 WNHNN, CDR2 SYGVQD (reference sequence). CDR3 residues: CASSEGPSGSRVEQYF. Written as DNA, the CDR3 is TGCGCCAGCAGTGAGGGCCCTAGCGGGAGTAGAGTCGAGCAGTACTTC.